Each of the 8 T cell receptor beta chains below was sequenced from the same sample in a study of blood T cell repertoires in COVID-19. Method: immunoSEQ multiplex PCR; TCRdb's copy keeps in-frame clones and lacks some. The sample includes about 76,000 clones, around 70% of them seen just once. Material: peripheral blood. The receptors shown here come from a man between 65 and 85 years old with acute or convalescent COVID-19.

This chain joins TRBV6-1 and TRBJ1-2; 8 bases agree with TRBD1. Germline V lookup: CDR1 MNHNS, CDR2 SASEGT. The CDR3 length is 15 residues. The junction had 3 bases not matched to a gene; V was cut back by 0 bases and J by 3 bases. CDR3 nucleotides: TGTGCCAGCAGTGAAGCAACGACAGGGGACTATGGCTACACCTTC. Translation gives CASSEATTGDYGYTF.

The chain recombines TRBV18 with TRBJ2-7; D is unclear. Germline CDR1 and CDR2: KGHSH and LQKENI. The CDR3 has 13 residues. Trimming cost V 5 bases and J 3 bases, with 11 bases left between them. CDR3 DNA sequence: TGTGCCAGCTCATCCCAAGAGAACTACGAGCAGTACTTC. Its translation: CASSSQENYEQYF.

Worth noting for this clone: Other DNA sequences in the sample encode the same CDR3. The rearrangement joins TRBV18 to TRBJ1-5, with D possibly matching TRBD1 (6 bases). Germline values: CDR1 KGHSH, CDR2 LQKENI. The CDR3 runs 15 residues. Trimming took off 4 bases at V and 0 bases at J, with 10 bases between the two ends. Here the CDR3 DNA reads TGTGCCAGCTCACTCGGACAGAATAGCAATCAGCCCCAGCATTTT. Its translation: CASSLGQNSNQPQHF.

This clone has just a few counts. This CDR3 reads CASSLRGYNEQFF. As DNA, the CDR3 is TGTGCCAGCAGTTTACGCGGCTACAATGAGCAGTTCTTC. This chain uses TRBV27 with TRBJ2-1; D is ambiguous. Germline values: CDR1 MNHEY, CDR2 SMNVEV (reference sequence). CDR3 length: 13 residues. Deletions cut 2 bases from V and 3 bases from J, with 5 bases between.

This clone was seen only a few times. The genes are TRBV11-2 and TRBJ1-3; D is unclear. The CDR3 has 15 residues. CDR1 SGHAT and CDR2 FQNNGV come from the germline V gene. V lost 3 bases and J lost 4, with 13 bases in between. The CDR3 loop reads CASSLPGIGGNTIYF. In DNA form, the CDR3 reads TGTGCCAGCAGCTTGCCGGGGATAGGAGGAAACACCATATATTTT.

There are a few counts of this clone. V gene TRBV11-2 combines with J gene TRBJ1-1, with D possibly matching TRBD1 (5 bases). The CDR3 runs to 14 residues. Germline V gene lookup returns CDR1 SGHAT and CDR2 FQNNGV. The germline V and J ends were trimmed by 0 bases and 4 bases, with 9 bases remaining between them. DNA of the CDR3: TGTGCCAGCAGCTTAGAGCAGGGCCTCACTGAAGCTTTCTTT. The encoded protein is CASSLEQGLTEAFF. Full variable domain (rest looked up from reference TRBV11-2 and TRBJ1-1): EAGVAQSPRYKIIEKRQSVAFWCNPISGHATLYWYQQILGQGPKLLIQFQNNGVVDDSQLPKDRFSAERLKGVDSTLKIQPAKLEDSAVYLCASSLEQGLTEAFFGQGTRLTVV.

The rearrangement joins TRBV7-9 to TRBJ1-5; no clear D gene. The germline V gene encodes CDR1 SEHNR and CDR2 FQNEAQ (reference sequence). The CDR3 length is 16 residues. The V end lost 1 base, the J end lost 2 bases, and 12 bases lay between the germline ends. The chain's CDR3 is CASSLVLTGGNQPQHF. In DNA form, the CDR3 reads TGTGCCAGCAGCTTAGTGTTGACGGGTGGCAATCAGCCCCAGCATTTT.

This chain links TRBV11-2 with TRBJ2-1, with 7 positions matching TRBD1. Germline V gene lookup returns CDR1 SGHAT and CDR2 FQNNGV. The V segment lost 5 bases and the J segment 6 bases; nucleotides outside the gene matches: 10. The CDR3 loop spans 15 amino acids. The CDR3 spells CASSPTTGVPNEQFF. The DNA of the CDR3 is TGTGCCAGCAGCCCAACTACAGGGGTTCCCAATGAGCAGTTCTTC.